This T cell receptor (beta chain) is from a study of response to subunit inactivated influenza vaccine. Trimming pared 1 base from V and 3 bases from J, leaving 6 bases between. Germline CDR1 is SGHTA and CDR2 is FQGNSA. CDR3 length: 13 amino acids. MiXCR was run by TCRdb on the RT-PCR reads, yielding one entry per CDR3 protein. In the table there are hundreds of thousands of distinct CDR3 sequences, roughly 15% of which are singletons. In its sample, this clonotype was seen once. Sequenced material: PBMCs from blood, taken 14 to 15 days before vaccination. The chain links TRBV7-2 to TRBJ2-5; no firm D call. The sequence was collected from a man aged 50 to 60 who received an inactivated influenza vaccine. As DNA, the CDR3 is TGTGCCAGCAGCTTAGTCGTAGAAGAGACCCAGTACTTC. This encodes CASSLVVEETQYF.